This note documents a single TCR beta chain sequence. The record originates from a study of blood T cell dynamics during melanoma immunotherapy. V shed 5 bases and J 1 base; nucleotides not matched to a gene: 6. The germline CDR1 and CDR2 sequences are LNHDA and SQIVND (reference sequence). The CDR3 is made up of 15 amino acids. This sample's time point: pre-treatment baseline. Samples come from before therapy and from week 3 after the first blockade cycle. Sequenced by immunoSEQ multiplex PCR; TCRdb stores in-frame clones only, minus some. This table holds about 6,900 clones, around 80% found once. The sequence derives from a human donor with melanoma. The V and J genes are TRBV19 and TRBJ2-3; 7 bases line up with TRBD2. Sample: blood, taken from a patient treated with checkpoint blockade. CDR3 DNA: TGTGCCAGTAGTTTTAGGGCGGGGGGCACAGATACGCAGTATTTT. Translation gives CASSFRAGGTDTQYF.